This is a list of T cell receptor beta chains from one sample in a study of T cell responses to AZD1222 COVID-19 vaccine. Produced via immunoSEQ multiplex PCR; TCRdb's table is partial and in-frame only. Altogether 85,000 or so clones are present, about 89% being singletons, with the ten largest covering 9.5% to 13%. This specimen was peripheral blood, taken 28 days after the second AZD1222 dose. All receptors derive from an adult who received the AZD1222 COVID-19 vaccine. Both conserved end residues are part of each CDR3. Fields, in order: clone size, V gene, J gene, D gene, CDR3 protein, CDR3 DNA. D genes are given only for firm matches. The size entry is marked missing in some rows and otherwise reads once, few, many or a size class.

NA,TRBV7-9,TRBJ2-2,NA,CASSLKGDSPELFF,TGTGCCAGCAGCTTAAAAGGAGACAGCCCGGAGCTGTTTTTT
once,TRBV19,TRBJ2-1,TRBD1,CASSPGQGSYNEQFF,TGTGCCAGTAGCCCCGGACAGGGCTCCTACAATGAGCAGTTCTTC
NA,TRBV6-4,TRBJ2-2,TRBD1,CASRPQGYGTGELFF,TGTGCCAGCCGACCACAGGGGTATGGCACCGGGGAGCTGTTTTTT
NA,TRBV5-1,TRBJ1-4,NA,CASSDGGFNEKLFF,TGCGCCAGCAGTGACGGAGGATTTAATGAAAAACTGTTTTTT
NA,TRBV29-1,TRBJ2-7,TRBD2,CSVANQRDLGAYEQYF,TGCAGCGTTGCGAACCAGCGGGACTTGGGCGCCTACGAGCAGTACTTC
NA,TRBV6-5,TRBJ1-2,NA,CASTPGGTQSGYTF,TGTGCCAGCACCCCCGGAGGGACCCAGTCTGGCTACACCTTC
NA,TRBV7-8,TRBJ2-6,NA,CASSRSVGPSSGANVLTF,TGTGCCAGCAGCCGATCGGTAGGCCCTAGCTCTGGGGCCAACGTCCTGACTTTC
NA,TRBV27,TRBJ1-1,TRBD1,CASSGALRGRNTEAFF,TGTGCCAGCAGTGGGGCCCTCAGGGGGCGGAACACTGAAGCTTTCTTT
NA,TRBV29-1,TRBJ2-3,NA,CSVVVAGPSTDTQYF,TGCAGCGTTGTGGTTGCGGGTCCTAGCACAGATACGCAGTATTTT
NA,TRBV15,TRBJ2-1,TRBD2,CATSRPGLVNEQFF,TGTGCCACCAGCAGACCGGGACTAGTCAATGAGCAGTTCTTC
NA,TRBV7-9,TRBJ1-5,TRBD1,CASSSGQSYQPQHF,TGTGCCAGCAGCTCGGGACAGAGTTATCAGCCCCAGCATTTT
once,TRBV14,TRBJ2-4,TRBD1,CASSQRQGINIQYF,TGTGCCAGCAGCCAGAGACAGGGGATAAACATTCAGTACTTC
NA,TRBV19,TRBJ2-2,NA,CASSFTRTANTGELFF,TGTGCCAGTAGTTTCACACGGACAGCGAACACCGGGGAGCTGTTTTTT
NA,TRBV7-7,TRBJ2-3,NA,CASSPGGWSTDTQYF,TGTGCTAGCAGTCCCGGAGGGTGGAGCACAGATACGCAGTATTTT
NA,TRBV12-3/TRBV12-4,TRBJ2-3,NA,CASSKLGSDTQYF,TGTGCCAGCAGTAAACTAGGCTCCGATACGCAGTATTTT
NA,TRBV18,TRBJ2-7,NA,CASSPSSGSGYEQYF,TGTGCCAGCTCACCCTCGTCAGGTAGCGGCTACGAGCAGTACTTC
NA,TRBV5-4,TRBJ1-2,NA,CASSQDSRPGYTF,TGTGCCAGCAGCCAGGACAGTCGGCCTGGCTACACCTTC
NA,TRBV3-1/TRBV3-2,TRBJ2-1,TRBD2,CASSFTSGRTDEQFF,TGTGCCAGCAGCTTTACTAGCGGGAGGACGGATGAGCAGTTCTTC
NA,TRBV30,TRBJ1-1,NA,CAGQGIETEAFF,TGTGCCGGTCAGGGTATCGAAACTGAAGCTTTCTTT
NA,TRBV14,TRBJ2-3,NA,CASSQDLGVWPPDTQYF,TGTGCCAGCAGCCAAGATCTAGGAGTTTGGCCCCCAGATACGCAGTATTTT
NA,TRBV7-3,TRBJ1-1,NA,CASSLSGYTEAFF,TGTGCCAGCAGCTTATCAGGGTACACTGAAGCTTTCTTT
NA,TRBV4-1,TRBJ1-1,NA,CASSQDRTGRAEDTEAFF,TGCGCCAGCAGCCAAGATAGAACAGGGCGGGCGGAGGACACTGAAGCTTTCTTT
NA,TRBV5-6,TRBJ1-5,TRBD1,CASSLGPPWPGGGQPQHF,TGTGCCAGCAGCTTGGGACCACCGTGGCCAGGGGGGGGTCAGCCCCAGCATTTT
NA,TRBV28,TRBJ1-1,NA,CASSPRKSEAFF,TGTGCCAGCAGTCCTAGGAAGTCGGAAGCTTTCTTT
NA,TRBV27,TRBJ1-4,NA,CASQTARDGKLFF,TGTGCCAGCCAAACAGCGAGGGACGGAAAACTGTTTTTT
few,TRBV5-1,TRBJ1-5,NA,CASSLGGGSQPQHF,TGCGCCAGCAGCTTGGGTGGGGGCAGTCAGCCCCAGCATTTT
many,TRBV19,TRBJ1-4,TRBD1,CASSTGTGWIEKLFF,TGTGCCAGTAGTACCGGGACAGGGTGGATTGAAAAACTGTTTTTT
once,TRBV19,TRBJ1-1,TRBD1,CASSIPGQGRTEAFF,TGTGCCAGTAGTATCCCTGGACAGGGTAGAACTGAAGCTTTCTTT
NA,TRBV4-2,TRBJ1-6,NA,CASSQEATGNRPLHF,TGTGCCAGCAGCCAAGAAGCGACAGGCAACAGACCCCTCCACTTT
NA,TRBV28,TRBJ1-2,NA,CASSRIGKGYTF,TGTGCCAGCAGTAGAATAGGAAAGGGCTACACCTTC
NA,TRBV5-1,TRBJ2-2,NA,CASSPEWATGELFF,TGCGCCAGCAGCCCAGAATGGGCGACCGGGGAGCTGTTTTTT
NA,TRBV5-4,TRBJ2-1,TRBD2,CASSRTSANNEQFF,TGTGCCAGCAGCCGGACTAGCGCAAACAATGAGCAGTTCTTC
NA,TRBV5-1,TRBJ2-2,NA,CASSLTASFSGELFF,TGCGCCAGCAGCCTTACGGCTAGTTTTTCCGGGGAGCTGTTTTTT
NA,TRBV3-1/TRBV3-2,TRBJ2-4,TRBD2,CASSQEVSGGAKNIQYF,TGTGCCAGCAGCCAAGAAGTGAGCGGGGGGGCCAAAAACATTCAGTACTTC
NA,TRBV5-6,TRBJ1-5,NA,CASSSGRGSTPQHF,TGTGCCAGCAGCTCGGGACGGGGATCAACGCCCCAGCATTTT
once,TRBV7-9,TRBJ1-5,TRBD1,CASSRDRVGVAF,TGTGCCAGCAGCCGGGACAGGGTAGGCGTTGCTTTT
NA,TRBV7-2,TRBJ2-1,TRBD1,CASSIRDSSSYNEQFF,TGTGCCAGCAGCATCAGGGACAGCAGCTCCTACAATGAGCAGTTCTTC
NA,TRBV12-2,TRBJ2-5,NA,CASRWVDQETQYF,TGTGCAAGTCGCTGGGTGGACCAAGAGACCCAGTACTTC
NA,TRBV21-1,TRBJ1-3,NA,CASSKLSKAGNTIYF,TGTGCCAGCAGCAAATTATCTAAGGCTGGAAACACCATATATTTT
NA,TRBV27,TRBJ1-5,NA,CASGQFQPQHF,TGTGCCAGCGGCCAGTTTCAGCCCCAGCATTTT
NA,TRBV28,TRBJ2-1,TRBD1,CASSFPLGQGLGNEQFF,TGTGCCAGCAGTTTCCCCCTGGGACAGGGTCTGGGGAATGAGCAGTTCTTC
NA,TRBV9,TRBJ1-2,NA,CASSRDPNADYGYTF,TGTGCCAGCAGTCGGGACCCCAACGCGGACTATGGCTACACCTTC
NA,TRBV7-9,TRBJ1-3,NA,CASSLGQYSGNTIYF,TGTGCCAGCAGCCTCGGGCAGTACTCTGGAAACACCATATATTTT
NA,TRBV7-6,TRBJ1-4,NA,CASSLGPGRNEKLFF,TGTGCCAGCAGCTTAGGGCCAGGCCGGAACGAAAAACTGTTTTTT
once,TRBV30,TRBJ2-1,TRBD1,CAWRRLTGGATNEQFF,TGTGCCTGGAGGCGACTAACAGGGGGCGCTACTAATGAGCAGTTCTTC
NA,TRBV6-5,TRBJ2-5,NA,CASSRTQETQYF,TGTGCCAGCAGTAGGACTCAAGAGACCCAGTACTTC
few,TRBV27,TRBJ1-2,NA,CASSHDSLDYGYTF,TGTGCCAGCAGCCACGACAGCCTTGACTATGGCTACACCTTC
NA,TRBV7-9,TRBJ1-4,NA,CASTPSGDRSLFF,TGTGCCAGCACCCCCTCTGGCGACAGGTCGTTGTTTTTT
NA,TRBV10-3,TRBJ1-5,NA,CAITADLNQPQHF,TGTGCCATCACGGCGGATCTTAATCAGCCCCAGCATTTT
NA,TRBV2,TRBJ2-3,NA,CASSLTTRTDTQYF,TGTGCCAGCAGTCTGACCACTCGCACAGATACGCAGTATTTT
NA,TRBV7-9,TRBJ2-3,NA,CASSPVVGTTDTQYF,TGTGCCAGCAGCCCAGTTGTGGGTACGACAGATACGCAGTATTTT